The 31 T cell receptor beta chains below were found in one sample sequenced in a study of Graves' ophthalmopathy and Graves' hyperthyroidism. Amplification from RNA transcripts yielded the TCR beta CDR3 regions. The workflow started with a first-round RT-PCR run with HTBI primers and then moved on to a second-round multiplex PCR. TCRdb reprocessed the multiplex PCR reads with MiXCR, giving one entry per CDR3 protein. Of some 48,000 distinct CDR3 sequences listed, around half are singletons. Specimen: peripheral blood. Receptors originate from an adult man with Graves' ophthalmopathy.

This clonotype was detected many times. This chain connects TRBV19 to TRBJ2-5, with a tentative D call TRBD1 (5 bases). The germline V gene has CDR1 LNHDA and CDR2 SQIVND (reference sequence). Trimming shortened V by 3 bases and J by 9 bases, and 8 bases separated the two germline ends. This CDR3 comprises 11 residues. The CDR3 loop is CASSMKGAQYF. CDR3 coding DNA: TGTGCCAGTAGTATGAAAGGGGCCCAGTACTTC.

Concerning this clonotype: A read error is possible here, since a much larger clone lies one base away. The CDR3 end shows no conserved phenylalanine or tryptophan, and so a read error is likely. The chain has TRBV28 and TRBJ1-5, with 11 positions matching TRBD1. The CDR3 loop spans 15 amino acids. The germline gives CDR1 MDHEN, CDR2 SYDVKM. The J segment lost 7 bases and the V segment lost 6 bases, leaving 8 bases of the junction unmatched. The CDR3 DNA sequence: TGTGCCAGCAGGCCCGGACAGGGGGCTTCGCAGCCCCAGCATTCT. It encodes CASRPGQGASQPQHS.

This clonotype has ten or more counts. This may be a read error: a much more frequent sequence differs by one nucleotide. This chain links TRBV20-1 with TRBJ2-1, with 12 bases fitting TRBD2. Germline V lookup: CDR1 DFQATT, CDR2 SNEGSKA (reference sequence). CDR3 length equals 16 residues. The CDR3 DNA follows: TGCAGTACTAGTCCGCCCCGACTAGCGGGGGTCAATGAGCAGTTCTTC. Translated, it gives CSTSPPRLAGVNEQFF.

The gene calls are TRBV7-4 and TRBJ2-7; D perhaps matches TRBD2 (6 bases). V lost 4 bases, J lost 6 bases, and 10 bases lay in between. The CDR3 totals 12 residues. Germline CDR1 SGHVT, CDR2 SQSDAQ. The DNA of the CDR3 is TGTGCCAGCAGCTCAGGGACTCGCGAGCAGTACTTC. It encodes CASSSGTREQYF.

This clonotype showed up many times. This chain uses TRBV6-1 with TRBJ1-2; possibly TRBD1 for D (6 bases). The CDR3 is 15 amino acids. CDR1 is MNHNS and CDR2 is SASEGT in the germline V gene. V shed 2 bases and J shed 4 bases, with 14 bases lying between them. The CDR3 DNA reads as TGTGCCAGCAGTGAATGGGAGGACAGTTCCTATGGCTACACCTTC. It translates to CASSEWEDSSYGYTF.

The chain couples TRBV12-3 or TRBV12-4 to TRBJ1-2; D uncertain. V was trimmed by 4 bases and J by 8 bases, leaving 8 bases between them. CDR3 size: 11 residues. The CDR3 nucleotides are TGTGCCAGCAGTTCACGGACCGGCTACACCTTC. This encodes CASSSRTGYTF.

The chain joins TRBV20-1 to TRBJ2-1, with D unresolved. Germline V CDR1 and CDR2: DFQATT, SNEGSKA (reference sequence). This CDR3 is 13 amino acids long. Trimming shortened V by 1 base and J by 3 bases, and 7 bases separated the two germline ends. CDR3 bases: TGCAGTGCTAGAGTAGGGATCTACAATGAGCAGTTCTTC. Translating it yields CSARVGIYNEQFF.

This clonotype was observed a handful of times. This chain connects TRBV7-9 to TRBJ1-5, with D unclear. Germline CDR1 reads SEHNR; CDR2 reads FQNEAQ (reference sequence). This CDR3 spans 12 amino acids. V lost 1 base to trimming and J lost 11 bases, with 9 bases between them. CDR3 in amino acids: CASSLDESTQHF. CDR3 DNA sequence: TGTGCCAGCAGCTTAGACGAGTCTACCCAGCATTTT. Full variable domain (outside the CDR3, taken from reference TRBV7-9 and TRBJ1-5): DTGVSQNPRHKITKRGQNVTFRCDPISEHNRLYWYRQTLGQGPEFLTYFQNEAQLEKSRLLSDRFSAERPKGSFSTLEIQRTEQGDSAMYLCASSLDESTQHFGDGTRLSIL.

As regards this clonotype: A read error may produce the germline difference seen at one junction end. The V gene is TRBV20-1, the J gene TRBJ2-2; D is possibly TRBD1 or TRBD2 (6 bases each). The CDR3 is made up of 15 amino acids. Germline CDR1 DFQATT, CDR2 SNEGSKA (reference sequence). CDR3 in DNA: TGCAGTGCTATGACAAGGGGGGTAGGTACCGTGGAGCCGTTTTTT. Translation: CSAMTRGVGTVEPFF.

The chain has TRBV20-1 and TRBJ2-5, with D unclear. CDR3 size: 12 residues. Between the trimmed V and J ends, which lost 1 base and 9 bases, there was a span of 12 bases. From germline, CDR1 is DFQATT and CDR2 SNEGSKA (reference sequence). The CDR3 DNA is TGCAGTGCTAGAGGCGGCCAGACCTCCCAGTACTTC. Protein sequence: CSARGGQTSQYF.

This clonotype is labeled medium-sized. The CDR3 bases are TGCAGTGCTAGTCCAAGTCCGGGTTCACCCCTCCACTTT. Its protein is CSASPSPGSPLHF. The V call is TRBV20-1, the J call TRBJ1-6; D remains ambiguous. CDR1 is DFQATT, CDR2 SNEGSKA, per germline (reference sequence). This CDR3 is built from 13 residues. Trimming took off 3 bases at V and 9 bases at J, with 12 bases between the two ends.

At least ten counts were recorded for this clonotype. The chain carries TRBV14 and TRBJ1-2; the D gene is possibly TRBD1 (6 bases). The CDR3 totals 13 residues. Germline V gene data show CDR1 as SGHDN and CDR2 as FVKESK. V was trimmed by 2 bases and J by 4 bases, leaving 8 bases between them. The DNA of the CDR3 is TGTGCCAGCAGCCAATTGACAGGCTATGGCTACACCTTC. As protein: CASSQLTGYGYTF. Variable domain in full (rest from reference TRBV14 and TRBJ1-2): EAGVTQFPSHSVIEKGQTVTLRCDPISGHDNLYWYRRVMGKEIKFLLHFVKESKQDESGMPNNRFLAERTGGTYSTLKVQPAELEDSGVYFCASSQLTGYGYTFGSGTRLTVV.

The table lists this clonotype with a count of one. This chain joins TRBV29-1 and TRBJ2-1; D might be TRBD2 (6 bases). CDR3 length: 15 residues. Trimming cost V 8 bases and J 0 bases, with 17 bases left between them. Germline CDR1 and CDR2: SQVTM and ANQGSEA. The CDR3 DNA follows: TGCAGCCCCGGGGCGGGGCCGAGCTCCTACAATGAGCAGTTCTTC. Translation: CSPGAGPSSYNEQFF.

The chain couples TRBV12-3 or TRBV12-4 to TRBJ1-4, with D unclear. V dropped 8 bases and J dropped 5 bases, with 12 bases sitting between them. This CDR3 comprises 13 residues. The CDR3 spells CASGQDLNEKLFF. Written as DNA, the CDR3 is TGTGCCAGCGGCCAAGATCTGAATGAAAAACTGTTTTTT.

The chain recombines TRBV7-9 with TRBJ2-3, with D uncertain. The germline V gene encodes CDR1 SEHNR and CDR2 FQNEAQ (reference sequence). The CDR3 spans 15 residues. The germline V and J ends were trimmed by 6 bases and 2 bases, with 15 bases remaining between them. CDR3 nucleotides: TGTGCCAGCAGTACCACGGCAGGTCTCACAGATACGCAGTATTTT. It yields the protein CASSTTAGLTDTQYF.

This clonotype was seen ten or more times. The chain couples TRBV5-1 to TRBJ2-5, with 8 bases lining up with TRBD1. CDR1 SGHRS and CDR2 YFSETQ come from the germline V gene. The ends lost 4 bases at V and 2 bases at J; junction bases unmatched: 4. This CDR3 region has 14 residues. The CDR3 here is CASSIGQGQETQYF. The DNA of the CDR3 is TGCGCCAGCAGCATCGGACAGGGACAAGAGACCCAGTACTTC.

The chain couples TRBV19 to TRBJ2-3; D remains ambiguous. The CDR3 contains 14 residues. Per the germline V gene, CDR1 is LNHDA and CDR2 is SQIVND (reference sequence). V gave up 7 bases and J gave up 0 bases, with 11 bases separating them. DNA for the CDR3: TGTGCCAGTAAGGCAGCTCATAGCACAGATACGCAGTATTTT. Translated: CASKAAHSTDTQYF. Drawing the rest from reference TRBV19 and TRBJ2-3, the complete variable domain is DGGITQSPKYLFRKEGQNVTLSCEQNLNHDAMYWYRQDPGQGLRLIYYSQIVNDFQKGDIAEGYSVSREKKESFPLTVTSAQKNPTAFYLCASKAAHSTDTQYFGPGTRLTVL.

The table lists this clonotype with a few counts. The chain is built from TRBV11-1 and TRBJ2-7; maybe TRBD1 (5 bases). The CDR3 spans 13 residues. Per germline, CDR1 SGHAT and CDR2 FQDESV (reference sequence). V was pared by 3 bases and J by 2 bases, with 8 bases between. The CDR3, as DNA: TGTGCCAGCAGCTTGAGCAGGGCCTACGAGCAGTACTTC. This codes for CASSLSRAYEQYF. The full variable domain, in which reference TRBV11-1 and TRBJ2-7 provide the parts outside the CDR3, is EAEVAQSPRYKITEKSQAVAFWCDPISGHATLYWYRQILGQGPELLVQFQDESVVDDSQLPKDRFSAERLKGVDSTLKIQPAELGDSAMYLCASSLSRAYEQYFGPGTRLTVT.

The V gene is TRBV5-1, the J gene TRBJ2-7, with 9 bases lining up with TRBD1. Germline CDR1 SGHRS, CDR2 YFSETQ. CDR3 length: 13 residues. V lost 3 bases, J lost 6 bases, and 4 bases stayed unmatched. CDR3 amino acids: CASSWGQGGEQYF. As DNA, the CDR3 is TGCGCCAGCAGCTGGGGACAGGGCGGCGAGCAGTACTTC.

A remark on this clonotype: The junction departs from the called germline gene at one end, perhaps through a read error. The chain combines TRBV7-8 with TRBJ2-7; perhaps TRBD1 as D (5 bases). Germline loops: CDR1 SGHVS, CDR2 FQNEAQ. CDR3 length: 14 residues. In DNA, the CDR3 is TGTGCCAACAGCTTAGTCGACAGTTCCTACGAGCTGTACTTC. This translates into CANSLVDSSYELYF.

This clonotype has just one count. A much larger clonotype is one base distant, so this may be a read error. The rearrangement uses TRBV6-6 and TRBJ1-1, with 7 bases aligning to TRBD1. Germline lookup yields CDR1 MNHNY and CDR2 SVGAGI (reference sequence). The CDR3 is 16 residues long. This CDR3 reads CASSISLTGPNTKAFF. CDR3 nucleotides: TGTGCCAGCAGTATTTCTTTGACAGGGCCGAACACTAAAGCTTTCTTT.

This clonotype showed up many times. The chain has TRBV19 and TRBJ2-3; 7 bases align to TRBD2. After removal of 2 bases from V and 1 base from J, the junction contained 3 bases not matched to a gene. CDR1 and CDR2 from the germline V gene are LNHDA and SQIVND (reference sequence). This CDR3 has 15 residues. The DNA of the CDR3 is TGTGCCAGTAGTATAAAAAGCGGGGGCACAGATACGCAGTATTTT. It is translated as CASSIKSGGTDTQYF. Supplemented by reference TRBV19 and TRBJ2-3, the full variable domain reads DGGITQSPKYLFRKEGQNVTLSCEQNLNHDAMYWYRQDPGQGLRLIYYSQIVNDFQKGDIAEGYSVSREKKESFPLTVTSAQKNPTAFYLCASSIKSGGTDTQYFGPGTRLTVL.

The chain uses TRBV2 and TRBJ2-1, with 9 bases identical to TRBD2. The CDR3 has 13 amino acids. Germline V gene data show CDR1 as SNHLY and CDR2 as FYNNEI. V shed 6 bases and J 3 bases; nucleotides not matched to a gene: 0. The CDR3: CASRTSGYNEQFF. The CDR3 DNA reads TGTGCCAGCAGGACTAGCGGCTACAATGAGCAGTTCTTC.

The gene calls are TRBV19 and TRBJ2-3; TRBD2 might be the D (6 bases). This CDR3 contains 13 residues. The germline V gene encodes CDR1 LNHDA and CDR2 SQIVND (reference sequence). V was trimmed by 6 bases and J by 5 bases, leaving 12 bases between them. The CDR3 loop reads CASSGGAGDTQYF. For the CDR3, the DNA is TGTGCCAGTAGCGGCGGGGCAGGAGATACGCAGTATTTT.

Details on this clonotype: This may stem from a read error, because a much larger clone lies one nucleotide away. The gene calls are TRBV7-2 and TRBJ2-5; 8 bases align to TRBD2. This CDR3 region has 19 residues. Germline values: CDR1 SGHTA, CDR2 FQGNSA. The CDR3 DNA sequence: TGTGCCAGCAGCTCCCTAGGGGGTACTAGCGGACAGTACCAAGAGACCCAGTGCTTC. Translated: CASSSLGGTSGQYQETQCF.

With respect to this clonotype: A clone one base away is much larger, so this may be a read error. The rearrangement uses TRBV27 and TRBJ2-7, with 8 bases matching TRBD2. J gave up 7 bases and V 6 bases, and 8 bases lay outside the gene matches. The CDR3 extends over 13 amino acids. Germline CDR1 is MNHEY and CDR2 is SMNVEV (reference sequence). CDR3 protein: CASSRAGAGEQYF. The CDR3 nucleotides are TGTGCCAGCAGCCGAGCGGGAGCAGGTGAGCAGTACTTC.

J is TRBJ2-1 and V is TRBV25-1, with TRBD2 matching 9 bases. The J segment lost 6 bases and the V segment lost 6 bases, leaving 9 bases of the junction unmatched. The V gene's germline CDR1 is MGHDK and CDR2 SYGVNS. The CDR3 contains 15 residues. CDR3 protein: CASRGAGGLGNEQFF. The CDR3 DNA follows: TGTGCCAGCAGGGGGGCGGGGGGGCTCGGCAATGAGCAGTTCTTC.

V usage is TRBV7-9 and J usage is TRBJ1-1; possible D gene TRBD1, 6 bases. The germline V gene has CDR1 SEHNR and CDR2 FQNEAQ (reference sequence). V was shortened by 8 bases and J by 1 base, with 20 bases between the two germline ends. The CDR3 consists of 16 residues. The CDR3 nucleotides are TGTGCCAGCGGCGGGGGGAGGGGGTGGGCGAACACTGAAGCTTTCTTT. This codes for CASGGGRGWANTEAFF.

For this clonotype: Because the CDR3 is missing its conserved closing phenylalanine or tryptophan, this is likely a read error. The V call is TRBV20-1, the J call TRBJ2-5; D is possibly TRBD1 (6 bases). This CDR3 comprises 11 residues. Germline V gives CDR1 DFQATT, CDR2 SNEGSKA (reference sequence). The ends were cut back, 6 bases at V and 5 bases at J, with 10 bases in the middle. The CDR3 bases are TGCAGTGCATACCAGGGGGAGACCCAGTACACC. Translating gives CSAYQGETQYT.

There are many counts of this clonotype. The CDR3 DNA reads TGCAGTGCTAGAGATCAACTGATGGGGGAAAAACTGTTTTTT. Its translation: CSARDQLMGEKLFF. The chain joins TRBV20-1 to TRBJ1-4; D remains ambiguous. Trimming removed 0 bases from V and 8 bases from J, with 13 bases in between. Germline-derived CDR1 and CDR2 are DFQATT and SNEGSKA (reference sequence). The CDR3 sequence is 14 residues long.

This clonotype was counted between two and nine times. The chain uses TRBV7-3 and TRBJ2-7; the D is unclear. The V end was cut by 0 bases, the J end by 2 bases, with 8 bases between. Germline V gives CDR1 SGHTA, CDR2 FQGTGA. The CDR3 is 14 amino acids. The CDR3 DNA is TGTGCCAGCAGCTTAACTTATGGGGCCTACGAGCAGTACTTC. Translation gives CASSLTYGAYEQYF.